Following are 14 T cell receptor beta chains from one sample sequenced in a study of Ad26.COV2.S vaccination and SARS-CoV-2 variants. Some clones are missing from TCRdb's copy, which holds only in-frame ones; the method was immunoSEQ multiplex PCR. This sample has roughly 390,000 clones, with about 85% found just once. Treatment specified: over 15 received Ad26.COV2.S at low or high dose, single or two shots; several received placebo; per-sample allocation not given. Day 63 after the first injection of vaccine or placebo was the sampling time. Sequenced here: peripheral blood, sampled in a trial of Ad26.COV2.S vaccine versus placebo. Receptors were obtained from a person aged 18-65 years who received the Ad26.COV2.S COVID-19 vaccine or a placebo.

This chain uses TRBV29-1 with TRBJ2-5; tentatively, D is TRBD1 or TRBD2 (5 bases each). The CDR3 runs to 12 residues. V was trimmed by 3 bases and J by 5 bases, leaving 10 bases between them. Germline values: CDR1 SQVTM, CDR2 ANQGSEA. In nucleotides, the CDR3 is TGCAGCGTTGAGGTGGGACCCGAGACCCAGTACTTC. As protein: CSVEVGPETQYF.

The V call is TRBV6-2 or TRBV6-3, the J call TRBJ2-4, with TRBD1 matching 7 bases. This CDR3 is built from 15 residues. Germline V gene lookup returns CDR1 MNHEY and CDR2 SVGEGT. Unmatched junction bases numbered 8, after V lost 6 bases and J lost 3 bases. The CDR3 loop is CASSNRGRIKNIQYF. The CDR3 DNA reads as TGTGCCAGCAGCAACAGGGGTCGGATCAAAAACATTCAGTACTTC.

The chain joins TRBV23-1 to TRBJ1-2; the D is unclear. TRBV23-1 is identified as an open reading frame with a role that is uncertain. This CDR3 contains 10 residues. CDR3: CGGGSYGYTF. CDR3 bases: TGCGGGGGAGGGTCCTATGGCTACACCTTC.

The V and J genes are TRBV10-2 and TRBJ2-1; a weak D match, TRBD2 (6 bases). V was pared by 6 bases and J by 5 bases, with 23 bases between. The CDR3 contains 17 residues. Germline assignment: CDR1 WSHSY and CDR2 SAAADI. The CDR3, as DNA: TGCGCCAGCAGACGGGACTTTTCCTCTAAGGTCAACAATGAGCAGTTCTTC. Its protein product is CASRRDFSSKVNNEQFF.

This chain connects TRBV6-5 to TRBJ1-2, with D maybe TRBD1 (5 bases). Germline CDR1 is MNHEY and CDR2 is SVGAGI. The CDR3 contains 14 residues. Deletions cut 2 bases from V and 4 bases from J, with 11 bases between. The CDR3 sequence is CASSYDSSSYGYTF. The CDR3 DNA reads TGTGCCAGCAGTTACGACAGTAGTTCCTATGGCTACACCTTC.

The chain recombines TRBV2 with TRBJ2-2; D possibly matches TRBD1 or TRBD2 (7 bases each). CDR1 is SNHLY and CDR2 is FYNNEI in the germline V gene. This CDR3 has 16 amino acids. V lost 6 bases to trimming and J lost 1 base, with 15 bases between them. CDR3 loop: CASSSLRGGNTGELFF. The CDR3 bases are TGTGCCAGCAGCTCCCTCAGGGGGGGGAACACCGGGGAGCTGTTTTTT.

The rearrangement links TRBV20-1 to TRBJ1-2; D may be TRBD1 (6 bases). Trimming stripped 3 bases from V and 8 bases from J, with 16 bases between. Germline-derived CDR1 and CDR2 are DFQATT and SNEGSKA (reference sequence). This CDR3 has 13 amino acids. Here the CDR3 reads CSASSGGLGGYTF. The CDR3 coding sequence is TGCAGTGCTAGTTCCGGGGGGCTTGGGGGCTACACCTTC.

The chain is built from TRBV7-9 and TRBJ1-1, with TRBD1 matching over 11 bases. V shed 4 bases, J shed 3 bases, and the junction held 4 bases outside the gene matches. The CDR3 runs 15 residues. In germline, CDR1 is SEHNR, CDR2 FQNEAQ (reference sequence). The CDR3 here is CASSSDRGRYTEAFF. The CDR3 DNA reads TGTGCCAGCAGCTCGGACAGGGGGCGGTACACTGAAGCTTTCTTT.

The chain couples TRBV6-5 to TRBJ2-1; perhaps TRBD2 as D (5 bases). This CDR3 has 14 amino acids. The germline V gene encodes CDR1 MNHEY and CDR2 SVGAGI. V was clipped by 4 bases and J by 6 bases, with 13 bases between them. CDR3 in amino acids: CASSSGITGNEQFF. CDR3 DNA: TGTGCCAGCAGTTCGGGGATCACGGGCAATGAGCAGTTCTTC.

The chain employs TRBV7-6 and TRBJ1-1; 9 positions agree with TRBD1. Germline V gene lookup returns CDR1 SGHVS and CDR2 FNYEAQ. This CDR3 spans 16 amino acids. V gave up 5 bases and J gave up 2 bases; unmatched junction bases: 9. The CDR3 loop is CASSPWTGVGNTEAFF. DNA for the CDR3: TGTGCCAGCAGCCCTTGGACAGGGGTAGGCAACACTGAAGCTTTCTTT.

The chain recombines TRBV20-1 with TRBJ1-1, with 7 bases lining up with TRBD1. V lost 3 bases, J lost 5 bases, and 9 bases stayed unmatched. CDR1 is DFQATT, CDR2 SNEGSKA, per germline (reference sequence). The CDR3 consists of 14 residues. In DNA form, the CDR3 reads TGCAGTGCTAGTAACCCCAGGGGGGGAACTGAAGCTTTCTTT. Its protein is CSASNPRGGTEAFF.

This clone was counted once. The chain joins TRBV6-2 or TRBV6-3 to TRBJ1-1, with D unresolved. The germline V and J ends were trimmed by 2 bases and 7 bases, with 8 bases remaining between them. The CDR3 covers 12 residues. Germline CDR1 MNHEY, CDR2 SVGEGT. The CDR3 bases are TGTGCCAGCAGTTACGGTAGCCGTGAAGCTTTCTTT. It specifies CASSYGSREAFF.

The CDR3 sequence is CASSLRSPASFFGELFF. CDR3 nucleotides: TGTGCCAGCAGCTTACGGTCGCCAGCAAGTTTTTTCGGGGAGCTGTTTTTT. This chain links TRBV7-8 with TRBJ2-2; D ambiguous. From germline, CDR1 is SGHVS and CDR2 FQNEAQ. This CDR3 spans 17 amino acids. The V end was cut by 2 bases, the J end by 7 bases, with 20 bases between.

This chain connects TRBV5-4 to TRBJ1-5; TRBD1 matches 7 bases. V trimming: 1 base; J trimming: 0 bases; junction bases outside the gene matches: 1. This CDR3 has 15 residues. Germline CDR1 and CDR2: SGHNT and YYREEE (reference sequence). CDR3 in DNA: TGTGCCAGCAGCTTGAGACAGGGTAGCAATCAGCCCCAGCATTTT. Protein sequence: CASSLRQGSNQPQHF.